Listed here is a single T cell receptor beta chain. Its antigen is currently unknown. Germline lookup yields CDR1 DFQATT and CDR2 SNEGSKA (reference sequence). CDR3 length: 14 amino acids. With 6 bases clipped from V and 4 bases from J, the junction kept 11 bases outside the gene matches. Samples each yielded at least 5.5 micrograms of total RNA. Together with a sample-barcoded 5' primer, a J-beta primer mix was included in a second PCR lasting about 7 to 11 cycles. One entry per CDR3 protein, called by TCRdb with MiXCR from the 5' RACE reads. The table lists hundreds of thousands of distinct CDR3 sequences, over 40% of them singletons. This sample was included in a study of blood T cells in healthy people across ages. Overall study findings and caveats: PBMCs left unsorted prevented a conclusive naive versus antigen-experienced comparison. Among long-lived donors, naive CD4+ cells were more numerous and diversity higher than in aged donors.

The sequencing input was blood. The chain uses TRBV20-1 and TRBJ1-2; 7 nucleotides line up with TRBD1. The source of this sequence is a woman aged 80 or over in good health. The CDR3 DNA sequence: TGCAGTGCACTGGGACAGACGCGAGGCTATGGCTACACCTTC. It translates to CSALGQTRGYGYTF.